The 16 T cell receptor beta chains below were found in one sample sequenced in a study of cytomegalovirus exposure and HLA in healthy donors. Primers: 60 Vbeta forward and 13 Jbeta reverse. This table comes from immunoSEQ multiplex PCR, and its TCRdb copy is limited to in-frame clones, with some not included. The sample lists about 170,000 clones; around four fifths were seen once. Sequencing used PBMCs. These receptors were taken from a boy under 10 years old in good health and CMV-seronegative.

In its sample, this clone was seen a few times. The chain uses TRBV30 and TRBJ1-1; D is ambiguous. Trimming removed 0 bases from V and 4 bases from J, with 6 bases in between. The CDR3 has 12 residues. Germline V gene sequence: CDR1 GTSNPN, CDR2 SVGIG (reference sequence). CDR3 DNA sequence: TGTGCCTGGAGTGTACGGAGCACTGAAGCTTTCTTT. Its translation: CAWSVRSTEAFF.

The rearrangement links TRBV6-6 to TRBJ2-3; TRBD2 aligns across 8 bases. CDR1 is MNHNY, CDR2 SVGAGI, per germline (reference sequence). This CDR3 comprises 14 residues. After removal of 5 bases from V and 2 bases from J, the junction contained 3 bases not matched to a gene. In DNA form, the CDR3 reads TGTGCCAGCAGTCGGGGGGGTCTCACAGATACGCAGTATTTT. Its protein is CASSRGGLTDTQYF.

The chain employs TRBV7-9 and TRBJ2-2, with 11 bases identical to TRBD1. V shed 4 bases and J 6 bases; nucleotides not matched to a gene: 4. CDR3 length: 15 residues. Germline assignment: CDR1 SEHNR and CDR2 FQNEAQ (reference sequence). Here the CDR3 reads CASSSGTGGSGELFF. The CDR3 DNA sequence: TGTGCCAGCAGCTCCGGGACAGGGGGATCCGGGGAGCTGTTTTTT.

V usage is TRBV11-2 and J usage is TRBJ1-1, with 7 bases lining up with TRBD1. J was trimmed by 5 bases and V by 5 bases; bases with no gene match: 17. The CDR3 is 17 residues long. CDR1 is SGHAT, CDR2 FQNNGV, per germline. The CDR3 loop reads CASSPGGTGPGKTEAFF. Written as DNA, the CDR3 is TGTGCCAGCAGCCCAGGGGGGACTGGTCCGGGGAAGACTGAAGCTTTCTTT.

The chain uses TRBV6-6 and TRBJ2-3; D perhaps matches TRBD1 (6 bases). CDR3 length: 14 residues. Trimming pared 4 bases from V and 3 bases from J, leaving 11 bases between. Germline V CDR1 and CDR2: MNHNY, SVGAGI (reference sequence). The CDR3 DNA sequence: TGTGCCAGCAGTTCCAAACAGGGAACAGATACGCAGTATTTT. It encodes CASSSKQGTDTQYF.

The chain combines TRBV9 with TRBJ2-5, with 9 bases lining up with TRBD2. With V trimmed by 4 bases and J by 14 bases, 9 bases remained unmatched. CDR3 size: 12 residues. Germline CDR1 SGDLS, CDR2 YYNGEE. The CDR3 spells CASSKLLAGVYF. DNA for the CDR3: TGTGCCAGCAGCAAACTCTTAGCGGGGGTTTACTTC.

This clone is a singleton in its sample. CDR3 in DNA: TGTGCCAGCAGTAGCGCCGGGAAGGACAGCGAGCAGTTCTTC. It translates to CASSSAGKDSEQFF. The chain couples TRBV27 to TRBJ2-1; D perhaps matches TRBD1 (6 bases). The CDR3 runs 14 residues. Germline assignment: CDR1 MNHEY and CDR2 SMNVEV (reference sequence). V was trimmed by 5 bases and J by 10 bases, leaving 18 bases between them.

V and J are TRBV6-4 and TRBJ2-1; 10 bases align to TRBD1. CDR3 length equals 13 residues. The germline CDR1 and CDR2 sequences are MRHNA and SNTAGT. V was clipped by 6 bases and J by 9 bases; unmatched bases: 5. CDR3 residues: CASRETGGSEQFF. The CDR3 coding sequence is TGTGCCAGCAGGGAGACAGGGGGCTCTGAGCAGTTCTTC.

V gene TRBV13 combines with J gene TRBJ2-7; 7 nucleotides align to TRBD2. The CDR3 spans 14 residues. V gave up 3 bases and J gave up 2 bases; unmatched junction bases: 4. Germline V gene data show CDR1 as PRHDT and CDR2 as FYEKMQ (reference sequence). CDR3 DNA sequence: TGTGCCAGCAGCTTCGCGGGAGCCACCTACGAGCAGTACTTC. The encoded protein is CASSFAGATYEQYF.

The chain uses TRBV29-1 and TRBJ1-1; 7 nucleotides agree with TRBD1. Germline CDR1 is SQVTM and CDR2 is ANQGSEA. The CDR3 totals 16 residues. V trimming: 1 base; J trimming: 3 bases; junction bases outside the gene matches: 11. CDR3 sequence: CSVEGRTGHGHTEAFF. CDR3 coding DNA: TGCAGCGTTGAAGGGAGGACAGGACACGGGCACACTGAAGCTTTCTTT.

The chain employs TRBV5-8 and TRBJ2-1; maybe TRBD1 (5 bases). Deletions cut 3 bases from V and 8 bases from J, with 12 bases between. The CDR3 spans 13 residues. The germline gives CDR1 SGHTS, CDR2 YDEGEE. In nucleotides, the CDR3 is TGTGCCAGCAGCTCCGGACACGGCGATGAGCAGTTCTTC. Translated: CASSSGHGDEQFF. Full variable domain (remainder filled in from reference TRBV5-8 and TRBJ2-1): EAGVTQSPTHLIKTRGQQATLRCSPISGHTSVYWYQQALGLGLQFLLWYDEGEERNRGNFPPRFSGRQFPNYSSELNVNALELEDSALYLCASSSGHGDEQFFGPGTRLTVL.

The rearrangement joins TRBV6-1 to TRBJ1-6, with D possibly being TRBD1 (6 bases). Germline V gene lookup returns CDR1 MNHNS and CDR2 SASEGT. The CDR3 sequence is 12 residues long. The germline V and J ends were trimmed by 5 bases and 7 bases, with 6 bases remaining between them. This CDR3 is CASSTGNSPLHF. As DNA, the CDR3 is TGTGCCAGCAGTACAGGGAATTCACCCCTCCACTTT.

The V gene is TRBV25-1, the J gene TRBJ1-4; 7 nucleotides agree with TRBD1. V lost 4 bases, J lost 8 bases, and 10 bases stayed unmatched. From germline, CDR1 is MGHDK and CDR2 SYGVNS. The length of the CDR3 is 15 residues. In DNA form, the CDR3 reads TGTGCCAGCAGTGGGTACAGGGGCGCGCAGGAAAAACTGTTTTTT. Its translation is CASSGYRGAQEKLFF.

The chain is built from TRBV7-6 and TRBJ2-1; D is perhaps TRBD2 (6 bases). Germline V gene lookup returns CDR1 SGHVS and CDR2 FNYEAQ. V was trimmed by 1 base and J by 0 bases, leaving 13 bases between them. The length of the CDR3 is 17 residues. CDR3 DNA sequence: TGTGCCAGCAGCTTAGTGGGGTGGGGGGTCTCCTACAATGAGCAGTTCTTC. It specifies CASSLVGWGVSYNEQFF.

As DNA, the CDR3 is TGCGCCAGCAGCCCCGGGACAGGGGGGGGTTATGGCTACACCTTC. Translating it yields CASSPGTGGGYGYTF. The chain links TRBV4-3 to TRBJ1-2; 11 bases align to TRBD1. Germline CDR1 reads LGHNA; CDR2 reads YSLEER. Trimming at V came to 4 bases and at J to 5 bases, leaving 6 bases not matched to a gene. CDR3 length equals 15 residues.

This clone showed up just once. The rearrangement links TRBV19 to TRBJ2-3; TRBD2 matches at 9 bases. The germline CDR1 and CDR2 sequences are LNHDA and SQIVND (reference sequence). CDR3 length: 15 amino acids. V lost 2 bases and J lost 1; bases outside the gene matches: 1. Here the CDR3 DNA reads TGTGCCAGTAGTATAAGACTAGCGGGCACAGATACGCAGTATTTT. Its protein product is CASSIRLAGTDTQYF.